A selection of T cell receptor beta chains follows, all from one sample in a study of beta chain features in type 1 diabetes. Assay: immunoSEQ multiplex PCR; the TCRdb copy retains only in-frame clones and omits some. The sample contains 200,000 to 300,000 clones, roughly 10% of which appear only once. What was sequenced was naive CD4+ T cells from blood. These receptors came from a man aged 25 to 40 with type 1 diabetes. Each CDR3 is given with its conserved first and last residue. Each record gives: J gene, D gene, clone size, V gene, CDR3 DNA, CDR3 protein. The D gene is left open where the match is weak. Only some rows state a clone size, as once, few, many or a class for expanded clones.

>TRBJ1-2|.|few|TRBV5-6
TGTGCCAGCAGCCCGTTGACAGTGAGTGGCTACACCTTC
CASSPLTVSGYTF
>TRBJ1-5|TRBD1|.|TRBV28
TGTGCCAGCAGGGTAGGGGGCCAGCCCCAGCATTTT
CASRVGGQPQHF
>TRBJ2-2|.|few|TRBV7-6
TGTGCCAGCAGCCCGAGACAGCGAGCATGGACCGGGGAGCTGTTTTTT
CASSPRQRAWTGELFF
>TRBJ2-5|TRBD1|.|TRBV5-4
TGTGCCAGCAGCTTGGGGGACAGGGGCTGGGGGGAGACCCAGTACTTC
CASSLGDRGWGETQYF
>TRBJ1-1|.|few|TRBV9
TGTGCCAGCAGCGTGGAAGGGGTGAACACTGAAGCTTTCTTT
CASSVEGVNTEAFF
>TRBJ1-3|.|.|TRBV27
TGTGCCAGCGGGCAGGGAAACACCATATATTTT
CASGQGNTIYF
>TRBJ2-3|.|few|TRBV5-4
TGTGCCAGCAGCTTGGCGGCAGGGGCAGATACGCAGTATTTT
CASSLAAGADTQYF
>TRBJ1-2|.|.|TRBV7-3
TGTGCCAGCAGCTTGCGGGGGGGCCCCAACTATGGCTACACCTTC
CASSLRGGPNYGYTF
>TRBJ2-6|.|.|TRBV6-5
TGTGCCAGCACCCACACCTCTGGGGCCAACGTCCTGACTTTC
CASTHTSGANVLTF
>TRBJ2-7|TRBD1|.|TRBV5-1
TGCGCCAGCAGCGGCGGAGACAGGGGGTCCTACGAGCAGTACTTC
CASSGGDRGSYEQYF
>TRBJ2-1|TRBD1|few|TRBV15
TGTGCCACCAGCAGAGAGGCAGGGGGTTTCAATGAGCAGTTCTTC
CATSREAGGFNEQFF
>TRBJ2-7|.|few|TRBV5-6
TGTGCCAGCAGCTTGTATGCAGTCCCCGAGCAGTACTTC
CASSLYAVPEQYF
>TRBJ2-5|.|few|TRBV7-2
TGTGCCAGCAGCCGAAGCGTCGCGCTCGGGGAGACCCAGTACTTC
CASSRSVALGETQYF
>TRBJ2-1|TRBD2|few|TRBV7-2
TGTGCCAGCAGCTTCCCTAGCGGAAATGAGCAGTTCTTC
CASSFPSGNEQFF
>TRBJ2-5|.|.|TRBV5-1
TGCGCCAGCAGCTCGATGAAGGGGCGGCTCTCTTCGTACCAAGAGACCCAGTACTTC
CASSSMKGRLSSYQETQYF
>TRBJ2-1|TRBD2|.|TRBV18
TGTGCCAGCTCACCGACTAGCGGGGGGGCCGCTAATGAGCAGTTCTTC
CASSPTSGGAANEQFF
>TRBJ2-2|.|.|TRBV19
TGTGCCAGTAGTATCTCACTCAACACCGGGGAGCTGTTTTTT
CASSISLNTGELFF
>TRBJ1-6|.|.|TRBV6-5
TGTGCCAGCAGCTTAACAGATTATAATTCACCCCTCCACTTT
CASSLTDYNSPLHF
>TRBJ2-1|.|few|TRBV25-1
TGTGCCAGCAGTGAGCCTGGGGCCAATGAGCAGTTCTTC
CASSEPGANEQFF
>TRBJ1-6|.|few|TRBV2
TGTGCCAGCAGTGCAGCTAGCTCCTATAATTCACCCCTCCACTTT
CASSAASSYNSPLHF
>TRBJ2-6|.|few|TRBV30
TGTGCCTGGGACAGGTCTGGGGCCAACGTCCTGACTTTC
CAWDRSGANVLTF
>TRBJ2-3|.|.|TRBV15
TGTGCCACCAGCAGAGATCGAACGGAGGGGTGGGGTACGCAGTATTTT
CATSRDRTEGWGTQYF
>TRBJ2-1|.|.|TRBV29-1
TGCAGCGTTAGCCGGACAGTCTACAATGAGCAGTTCTTC
CSVSRTVYNEQFF
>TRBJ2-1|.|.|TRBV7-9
TGTGCCAGTCAGGGGGGTCCTAGCTCCTACAATGAGCAGTTCTTC
CASQGGPSSYNEQFF
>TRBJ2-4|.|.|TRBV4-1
TGCGCCAGCAGCTCTCCGGGACTAGCCAAAAACATTCAGTACTTC
CASSSPGLAKNIQYF
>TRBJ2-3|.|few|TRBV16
TGTGCCAGCAGCCAATTCGACTCCACAGATACGCAGTATTTT
CASSQFDSTDTQYF
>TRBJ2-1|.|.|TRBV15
TGTGCCACCAGCAGACCGGGATCCTACAATGAGCAGTTCTTC
CATSRPGSYNEQFF
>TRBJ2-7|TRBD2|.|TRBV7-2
TGTGCCAGCAGCTTAGGACCGTCCGGGGGGTACGAGCAGTACTTC
CASSLGPSGGYEQYF
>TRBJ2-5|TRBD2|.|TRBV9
TGTGCCAGCAGCGTGGGGGGGGTACAAGAGACCCAGTACTTC
CASSVGGVQETQYF
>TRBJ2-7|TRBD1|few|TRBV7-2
TGTGCCAGCAGCCGGGACAGGACCTCTGGGCAGTACTTC
CASSRDRTSGQYF
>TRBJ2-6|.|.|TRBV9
TGTGCCAGCAGCGTAGAGGCAGGGAAGAGCTCTGGGGCCAACGTCCTGACTTTC
CASSVEAGKSSGANVLTF
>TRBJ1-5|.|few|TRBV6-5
TGTGCCAGCAGGGTCAAGGCGGGGAGCAATCAGCCCCAGCATTTT
CASRVKAGSNQPQHF
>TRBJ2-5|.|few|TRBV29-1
TGCAGCGTTATCCGGGTGGGAGAGGCCCAGTACTTC
CSVIRVGEAQYF
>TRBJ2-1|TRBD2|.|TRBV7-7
TGTGCTAGCAGCTTTCTAGCGGGGGGGCCGTTTCCCAATGAGCAGTTCTTC
CASSFLAGGPFPNEQFF
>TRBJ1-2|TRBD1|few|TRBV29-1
TGCAGCATACAGCCGACGGGACAGGGGAATGGCTACACCTTC
CSIQPTGQGNGYTF
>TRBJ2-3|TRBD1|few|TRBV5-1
TGCGCCAGCAGCCCAAGGACAGGGGGGGCAGATACGCAGTATTTT
CASSPRTGGADTQYF
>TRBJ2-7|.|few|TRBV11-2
TGTGCCAGCAGACGACCAGCGGTGAGCTCCTACGAGCAGTACTTC
CASRRPAVSSYEQYF
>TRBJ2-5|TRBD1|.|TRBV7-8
TGTGCCAGCAGCCAGGCCCGGGACAGGGGAGAGACCCAGTACTTC
CASSQARDRGETQYF
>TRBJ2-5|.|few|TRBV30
TGTGCCTCCGGGGCGGGGCTGCAAGAGACCCAGTACTTC
CASGAGLQETQYF
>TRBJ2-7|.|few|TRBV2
TGTGCCAGCACCGGGACTCCCTTCGAGCAGTACTTC
CASTGTPFEQYF
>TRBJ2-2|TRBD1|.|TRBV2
TGTGCCAGCACTGGGACAGGGCCATCCGGAACCGGGGAGCTGTTTTTT
CASTGTGPSGTGELFF
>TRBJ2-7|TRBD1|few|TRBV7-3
TGTGCCAGCAGCTTAAGAGGAGGGACAGGGGCCTACGAGCAGTACTTC
CASSLRGGTGAYEQYF
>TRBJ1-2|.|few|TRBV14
TGTGCCAGCAGTTCAACACGAAACTATGGCTACACCTTC
CASSSTRNYGYTF
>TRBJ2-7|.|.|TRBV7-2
TGTGCCAGCAGCTTAGTACGCCAGGGAGGCGAGCAGTACTTC
CASSLVRQGGEQYF
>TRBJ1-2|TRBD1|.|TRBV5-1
TGCGCCAGCAGTCTGGACAGGGGGGAATATGGCTACACCTTC
CASSLDRGEYGYTF
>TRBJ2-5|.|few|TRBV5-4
TGTGCCAGCAGCTTGTCGTCAGTCTTCCTCGATAAAGAGACCCAGTACTTC
CASSLSSVFLDKETQYF
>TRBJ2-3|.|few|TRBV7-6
TGTGCCAGCAGCTTTCGTACCGGAGATACGCAGTATTTT
CASSFRTGDTQYF
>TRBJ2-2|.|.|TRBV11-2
TGTGCCAGCAGCTTAATCCCGTCCCTCGGCGGGGAGCTGTTTTTT
CASSLIPSLGGELFF
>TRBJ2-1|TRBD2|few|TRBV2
TGTGCCAGCAGTCGACTAGCGGGGGCCTACAATGAGCAGTTCTTC
CASSRLAGAYNEQFF
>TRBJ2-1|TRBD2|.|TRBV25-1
TGTGCCAGCAGTGGACTACTAGCGGGGGGGTTGTTCTTC
CASSGLLAGGLFF
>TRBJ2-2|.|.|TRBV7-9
TGTGCCAGCAGCTTGAGGGAAAACACCGGGGAGCTGTTTTTT
CASSLRENTGELFF
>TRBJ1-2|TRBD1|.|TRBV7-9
TGTGCCAGCAGCATACGACAGGGCTCTAACTATGGCTACACCTTC
CASSIRQGSNYGYTF
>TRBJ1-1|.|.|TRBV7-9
TGTGCCAGCAGCTCCCCCCCAGGGGATAACACTGAAGCTTTCTTT
CASSSPPGDNTEAFF
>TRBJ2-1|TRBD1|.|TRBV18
TGTGCCAGCTCCCCCGGGACAGGGACCTACAATGAGCAGTTCTTC
CASSPGTGTYNEQFF
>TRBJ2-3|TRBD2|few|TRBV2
TGTGCCAGATCCGGGACTAACACAGATACGCAGTATTTT
CARSGTNTDTQYF
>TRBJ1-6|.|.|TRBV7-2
TGTGCCAGCAGCCAGTCGGCAGGACAGCCAAATTCACCCCTCCACTTT
CASSQSAGQPNSPLHF
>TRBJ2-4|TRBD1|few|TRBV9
TGTGCCAGCAGCGCCGGGACAGGGACCAAAAACATTCAGTACTTC
CASSAGTGTKNIQYF